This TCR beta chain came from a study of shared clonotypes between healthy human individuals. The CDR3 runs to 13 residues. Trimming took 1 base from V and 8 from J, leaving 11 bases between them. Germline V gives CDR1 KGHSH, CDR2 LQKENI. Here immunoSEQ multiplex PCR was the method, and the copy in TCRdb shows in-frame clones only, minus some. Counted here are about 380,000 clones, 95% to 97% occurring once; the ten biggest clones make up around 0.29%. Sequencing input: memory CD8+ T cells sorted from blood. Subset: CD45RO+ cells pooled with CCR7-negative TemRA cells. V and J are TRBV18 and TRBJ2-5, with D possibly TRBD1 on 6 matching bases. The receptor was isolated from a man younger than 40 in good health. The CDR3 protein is CASSPQGEGTQYF. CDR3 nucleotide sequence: TGTGCCAGCTCACCACAGGGGGAAGGAACCCAGTACTTC.